The present entry profiles one TCR beta chain with its context. The PCR ran on 60 Vbeta and 13 Jbeta primers. The protocol was immunoSEQ multiplex PCR, while the TCRdb copy is restricted to in-frame clones and leaves out a portion. The repertoire includes roughly 150,000 clones, approximately 86% of them detected once, and 5.5% to 8.5% sits in the top ten. This sample was included in a study of cytomegalovirus exposure and HLA in healthy donors. This CDR3 spans 13 amino acids. V was pared by 0 bases and J by 3 bases, with 7 bases between. The germline V gene has CDR1 SGHRS and CDR2 YFSETQ. This chain joins TRBV5-1 and TRBJ2-7; D not certain. This sequence was found in a woman between 45 and 65 years old in good health and CMV-seropositive. Specimen: PBMCs. The CDR3 DNA is TGCGCCAGCAGCTTGGGGCAGTACTACGAGCAGTACTTC. Amino acid sequence: CASSLGQYYEQYF.